Listed below are T cell receptor beta chains from one sample, sequenced in a study of shared clonotypes between healthy human individuals. Method: immunoSEQ multiplex PCR; TCRdb's copy keeps in-frame clones and lacks some. The sample includes hundreds of thousands of clones, around 96% of them seen just once. The sample taken for sequencing was naive CD4+ T cells sorted from blood. The receptor set was obtained from a woman aged 25 to 39 in good health. Both conserved end residues are part of each CDR3. D genes are given only for firm matches. Clone size, where shown, is once, few, many, or a class for clones that have expanded.

. . TRBJ2-1 TRBV2 CASSEEIAALGEQFF TGTGCCAGCAGTGAGGAGATAGCGGCGCTCGGTGAGCAGTTCTTC
. . TRBJ2-3 TRBV18 CASSLGPLGSTDTQYF TGTGCCAGCTCACTCGGACCACTGGGGTCCACAGATACGCAGTATTTT
. TRBD1 TRBJ2-7 TRBV5-4 CASSLSGNRGITYEQYF TGTGCCAGCAGCTTGAGTGGGAACAGGGGAATAACCTACGAGCAGTACTTC
. . TRBJ1-2 TRBV7-2 CASSPTPLGYTF TGTGCCAGCAGCCCTACCCCATTGGGCTACACCTTC
. TRBD1 TRBJ2-2 TRBV6-6 CASTESGTGNTGELFF TGTGCCAGCACTGAGTCCGGGACAGGGAACACCGGGGAGCTGTTTTTT
. TRBD2 TRBJ2-7 TRBV7-9 CASSPFSGRASYEQYF TGTGCCAGCAGCCCCTTTAGCGGGAGGGCCTCGTACGAGCAGTACTTC
. TRBD1 TRBJ2-7 TRBV18 CASSPYRGLEQYF TGTGCCAGCTCACCTTACAGGGGGCTCGAGCAGTACTTC
. TRBD2 TRBJ2-1 TRBV6-1 CASSARTSGSDEQFF TGTGCCAGCAGTGCCCGGACTAGCGGGAGTGATGAGCAGTTCTTC
. . TRBJ1-4 TRBV28 CATGGIREKLFF TGTGCCACCGGGGGAATTCGGGAAAAACTGTTTTTT
. TRBD2 TRBJ2-1 TRBV28 CASSLATSRNEQFF TGTGCCAGCAGTCTTGCGACTAGCAGAAATGAGCAGTTCTTC
. . TRBJ1-6 TRBV7-9 CASSLSGGYSPLHF TGTGCCAGCAGCTTATCTGGGGGGTATTCACCCCTCCACTTT
. . TRBJ2-2 TRBV2 CASRGATNTGELFF TGTGCCAGCAGGGGCGCTACGAACACCGGGGAGCTGTTTTTT
. TRBD2 TRBJ2-5 TRBV11-1 CASSLRLSGMETQYF TGTGCCAGCAGCTTAAGGTTAAGCGGGATGGAGACCCAGTACTTC
. TRBD2 TRBJ2-1 TRBV18 CASSRGEGEYNEQFF TGTGCCAGCTCACGTGGGGAGGGCGAGTACAATGAGCAGTTCTTC
. . TRBJ2-5 TRBV27 CASYGSSSQETQYF TGTGCCAGCTATGGTAGTAGCAGCCAAGAGACCCAGTACTTC
. . TRBJ2-3 TRBV2 CASSEGAFTDTQYF TGTGCCAGCAGTGAGGGCGCGTTCACAGATACGCAGTATTTT
. TRBD1 TRBJ1-5 TRBV6-1 CASSRGQRNQPQHF TGTGCCAGCAGTCGGGGACAGAGAAATCAGCCCCAGCATTTT
. . TRBJ1-1 TRBV19 CASRDQNTEAFF TGTGCCAGTAGGGACCAGAACACTGAAGCTTTCTTT
. . TRBJ1-2 TRBV5-1 CASSLYGPYGYTF TGCGCCAGCAGCTTGTACGGTCCTTATGGCTACACCTTC
. TRBD2 TRBJ2-7 TRBV19 CASSVRDYSEQYF TGTGCCAGTAGTGTCCGGGACTACTCCGAGCAGTACTTC
. . TRBJ2-1 TRBV7-2 CASSLAQGNNEQFF TGTGCCAGCAGCCTTGCCCAGGGGAACAATGAGCAGTTCTTC
. . TRBJ1-4 TRBV15 CATSPTATNEKLFF TGTGCCACCAGCCCGACAGCCACGAATGAAAAACTGTTTTTT
. TRBD1 TRBJ1-3 TRBV7-9 CASSQTGGSGNTIYF TGTGCCAGCAGCCAAACAGGGGGCTCTGGAAACACCATATATTTT
. . TRBJ1-5 TRBV10-3 CAISESSQPQHF TGTGCCATCAGTGAGTCGAGCCAGCCCCAGCATTTT
. . TRBJ1-1 TRBV7-3 CASSPTAGNTEAFF TGTGCCAGCAGCCCGACCGCAGGGAACACTGAAGCTTTCTTT
. . TRBJ1-1 TRBV10-3 CAIRVSTGNTEAFF TGTGCCATCAGGGTTTCGACAGGGAACACTGAAGCTTTCTTT
. . TRBJ1-4 TRBV19 CASSAEGGTTNEKLFF TGTGCCAGTAGTGCAGAGGGGGGAACAACTAATGAAAAACTGTTTTTT
. TRBD1 TRBJ2-7 TRBV19 CASRTTGGRYEQYF TGTGCCAGTAGAACGACAGGGGGCCGGTACGAGCAGTACTTC
. TRBD2 TRBJ2-2 TRBV11-3 CASSLVLAGRTGELFF TGTGCCAGCAGCTTAGTACTAGCGGGACGTACCGGGGAGCTGTTTTTT
. . TRBJ1-4 TRBV25-1 CASSDPTASNEKLFF TGTGCCAGCAGTGACCCGACGGCTTCTAATGAAAAACTGTTTTTT
. TRBD1 TRBJ2-3 TRBV5-5 CASSLVGQGYDTQYF TGTGCCAGCAGCTTGGTTGGACAGGGCTACGATACGCAGTATTTT
. TRBD1 TRBJ1-1 TRBV5-1 CASSLGLAGGSGNTEAFF TGCGCCAGCAGCTTGGGTTTGGCAGGGGGCAGTGGGAACACTGAAGCTTTCTTT
. . TRBJ2-7 TRBV5-8 CASSFRGLGSYEQYF TGTGCCAGCAGCTTCCGGGGCCTCGGCTCCTACGAGCAGTACTTC
once TRBD1 TRBJ2-7 TRBV19 CASSIEGADPWGQTYEQYF TGTGCCAGTAGTATAGAGGGAGCCGATCCGTGGGGACAGACCTACGAGCAGTACTTC
. TRBD2 TRBJ2-5 TRBV4-1 CASSQLGTSGGQETQYF TGCGCCAGCAGCCAGTTAGGGACTAGCGGAGGCCAAGAGACCCAGTACTTC
. . TRBJ2-7 TRBV7-9 CASKREPYEQYF TGTGCCAGCAAACGCGAACCCTACGAGCAGTACTTC
once . TRBJ2-7 TRBV28 CASSSWTVLGRYEQYF TGTGCCAGCAGCAGCTGGACAGTTTTAGGTCGCTACGAGCAGTACTTC
. TRBD2 TRBJ2-7 TRBV6-1 CASRVGTSGVWEQYF TGTGCCAGCAGGGTAGGGACTAGCGGGGTGTGGGAGCAGTACTTC
. TRBD2 TRBJ2-3 TRBV6-5 CASSSQLAGNTDTQYF TGTGCCAGCAGTTCACAACTAGCGGGGAACACAGATACGCAGTATTTT
. TRBD1 TRBJ2-2 TRBV28 CASSRDRGRAGELFF TGTGCCAGCAGTCGTGACAGGGGGCGCGCCGGGGAGCTGTTTTTT
. . TRBJ2-7 TRBV11-2 CASSLGTGPRYGEQYF TGTGCCAGCAGCCTGGGGACGGGTCCCCGGTATGGGGAGCAGTACTTC
. . TRBJ2-2 TRBV6-5 CASFSGQSTGELFF TGTGCCAGCTTTTCGGGGCAATCCACCGGGGAGCTGTTTTTT
. . TRBJ2-7 TRBV5-1 CASSLVGRHEQYF TGCGCCAGCAGCTTGGTCGGTAGACACGAGCAGTACTTC
. TRBD2 TRBJ2-7 TRBV6-1 CASSEASSGSYEQYF TGTGCCAGCAGTGAAGCTTCTAGCGGGAGTTACGAGCAGTACTTC
. . TRBJ2-7 TRBV4-1 CASSPAWAGEQYF TGCGCCAGCAGCCCGGCTTGGGCCGGCGAGCAGTACTTC
. TRBD2 TRBJ2-7 TRBV13 CASSLTSGLAGAPYEQYF TGTGCCAGCAGCTTAACCTCGGGACTAGCGGGAGCCCCGTACGAGCAGTACTTC
. . TRBJ1-2 TRBV6-1 CASRRGGYTF TGTGCCAGCCGACGTGGTGGCTACACCTTC
. . TRBJ1-6 TRBV27 CASSLSTVTISALHF TGTGCCAGCAGTCTTTCTACCGTGACTATTTCGGCCCTCCACTTT